These 16 T cell receptor beta chains were all obtained from the same sample, sequenced in a study of T cells in Graves' hyperthyroidism and ophthalmopathy. Regions amplified from RNA transcripts were the TCR beta CDR3 regions. HTBI primers were used for first-round RT-PCR of the TCR CDR3. TCRdb processed the multiplex PCR reads anew with MiXCR; each CDR3 protein has one entry. Among just over 550,000 distinct CDR3 sequences listed, around 46% were seen once. Sequences were obtained from peripheral blood or thyroid tissue (not recorded which). The receptors shown here come from a woman between 18 and 29 years old with Graves' hyperthyroidism.

The chain employs TRBV7-9 and TRBJ2-7; D is ambiguous. The germline V gene has CDR1 SEHNR and CDR2 FQNEAQ (reference sequence). V lost 3 bases, J lost 4 bases, and 10 bases lay in between. The CDR3 is 13 residues long. The chain's CDR3 is CASSFQPDYEQYF. The CDR3 region has the DNA TGTGCCAGCAGCTTCCAGCCGGATTACGAGCAGTACTTC.

About this clonotype itself: This may be a read error: a much more frequent sequence differs by one nucleotide. J is TRBJ1-2 and V is TRBV6-2 or TRBV6-3; possible D gene TRBD1, 6 bases. The CDR3 runs 11 residues. Germline V gene data show CDR1 as MNHEY and CDR2 as SVGEGT. The CDR3 sequence: CAGSHRDGYTF. As DNA, the CDR3 is TGTGCCGGCAGTCACAGGGATGGCTACACCTTC.

There are a few counts of this clonotype. The rearrangement uses TRBV9 and TRBJ2-6; possible D gene TRBD1, 6 bases. Trimming took off 4 bases at V and 1 base at J, with 24 bases between the two ends. The CDR3 runs to 20 residues. CDR1 is SGDLS and CDR2 is YYNGEE in the germline V gene. The CDR3 sequence: CASSIPGHVPSPSGANVLTF. The CDR3 coding sequence is TGTGCCAGCAGCATTCCGGGACACGTACCCTCCCCGTCTGGGGCCAACGTCCTGACTTTC. The full variable domain, its missing parts supplied by reference TRBV9 and TRBJ2-6, is DSGVTQTPKHLITATGQRVTLRCSPRSGDLSVYWYQQSLDQGLQFLIQYYNGEERAKGNILERFSAQQFPDLHSELNLSSLELGDSALYFCASSIPGHVPSPSGANVLTFGAGSRLTVL.

Of note for this clonotype: This may be a read error, as it is one base from a much larger clone. This rearrangement joins TRBV7-9 to TRBJ2-7; D possibly matches TRBD1 or TRBD2 (5 bases each). The CDR3 has 13 amino acids. The V gene's germline CDR1 is SEHNR and CDR2 FQNEAQ (reference sequence). V lost 5 bases to trimming and J lost 3 bases, with 11 bases between them. CDR3 nucleotides: TGTGCCAGCAGCCGGGACGGAGGCTACGAGCAGTACTTC. Protein sequence: CASSRDGGYEQYF. Full variable domain (missing parts from reference TRBV7-9 and TRBJ2-7): DTGVSQNPRHKITKRGQNVTFRCDPISEHNRLYWYRQTLGQGPEFLTYFQNEAQLEKSRLLSDRFSAERPKGSFSTLEIQRTEQGDSAMYLCASSRDGGYEQYFGPGTRLTVT.

At least ten counts were recorded for this clonotype. The chain uses TRBV2 and TRBJ1-1; no clear D gene. CDR1 is SNHLY and CDR2 is FYNNEI in the germline V gene. Trimming cost V 7 bases and J 8 bases, with 14 bases left between them. This CDR3 has 12 amino acids. The CDR3 loop reads CASIIMRAEAFF. The CDR3 DNA sequence: TGTGCCAGCATCATCATGAGGGCCGAAGCTTTCTTT.

This clonotype is a singleton in its sample. A read error is possible here, since a much larger clone lies one base away. The rearrangement links TRBV7-9 to TRBJ1-1, with D maybe TRBD1 (5 bases). The CDR3 contains 13 residues. CDR1 is SEHNR, CDR2 FQNEAQ, per germline (reference sequence). CDR3 residues: CASSGGTVTETFF. Written as DNA, the CDR3 is TGTGCCAGCAGCGGGGGAACAGTTACTGAAACTTTCTTT.

This clonotype was observed many times. The rearrangement uses TRBV29-1 and TRBJ1-2; tentatively, D is TRBD1 (6 bases). CDR3 length: 13 residues. Per germline, CDR1 SQVTM and CDR2 ANQGSEA. V was pared by 1 base and J by 5 bases, with 11 bases between. CDR3 sequence (DNA): TGCAGCGTTGAAGCGACAGGACTTTATGGCTACACCTTC. Its protein is CSVEATGLYGYTF. Supplemented by reference TRBV29-1 and TRBJ1-2, the full variable domain reads SAVISQKPSRDICQRGTSLTIQCQVDSQVTMMFWYRQQPGQSLTLIATANQGSEATYESGFVIDKFPISRPNLTFSTLTVSNMSPEDSSIYLCSVEATGLYGYTFGSGTRLTVV.

This chain joins TRBV21-1 and TRBJ1-1; TRBD1, the D gene given by the table, was not confirmed from the DNA. TRBV21-1 represents a pseudogene. The CDR3 sequence is 14 residues long. CDR3: CASSSQGVNTQAFF. The CDR3 DNA is TGTGCCAGCAGCAGTCAGGGAGTGAACACTCAAGCTTTCTTT.

The chain recombines TRBV12-3 or TRBV12-4 with TRBJ2-6; D not certain. Trimming cost V 5 bases and J 3 bases, with 8 bases left between them. This CDR3 is built from 14 residues. The CDR3: CASSPPYGANVLTF. In DNA, the CDR3 is TGTGCCAGCAGTCCTCCTTATGGGGCCAACGTCCTGACTTTC.

This clonotype was counted ten times or more. The chain recombines TRBV2 with TRBJ2-7, with 9 bases that match TRBD1. The V segment lost 4 bases and the J segment 6 bases; nucleotides outside the gene matches: 7. There are 14 residues in the CDR3. Germline V gene lookup returns CDR1 SNHLY and CDR2 FYNNEI. CDR3 region: CASSVLGQGVEQYF. CDR3 nucleotides: TGTGCCAGCAGTGTCTTGGGACAGGGCGTCGAGCAGTACTTC.

This clonotype was found a few times. J is TRBJ1-2 and V is TRBV7-8, with 12 bases matching TRBD1. The germline gives CDR1 SGHVS, CDR2 FQNEAQ. J lost 2 bases, V lost 1 base, and 8 bases had no gene match. The CDR3 sequence is 18 residues long. CDR3 loop: CASSLGPAGTGGNYGYTF. CDR3 bases: TGTGCCAGCAGCTTAGGCCCGGCCGGGACAGGGGGCAACTATGGCTACACCTTC.

The V gene is TRBV25-1, the J gene TRBJ2-7; D is tentatively TRBD1 or TRBD2 (5 bases each). The length of the CDR3 is 14 residues. V lost 5 bases, J lost 3 bases, and 14 bases lay in between. Germline V gene data show CDR1 as MGHDK and CDR2 as SYGVNS. The CDR3 DNA follows: TGTGCCAGCAGTTTGAGGGGCGGATACTACGAGCAGTACTTC. Translated: CASSLRGGYYEQYF.

At least ten counts were recorded for this clonotype. The chain joins TRBV9 to TRBJ1-1, with unresolved D. Trimming stripped 0 bases from V and 3 bases from J, with 9 bases between. The CDR3 extends over 14 amino acids. Germline V gene data show CDR1 as SGDLS and CDR2 as YYNGEE. CDR3 nucleotide sequence: TGTGCCAGCAGCGTAGGGGCCGGGGACACTGAAGCTTTCTTT. Translation: CASSVGAGDTEAFF.

The V and J genes are TRBV24-1 and TRBJ1-2; 10 bases are shared with TRBD1. Germline V CDR1 and CDR2: KGHDR, SFDVKD. Unmatched junction bases numbered 13, after V lost 4 bases and J lost 6 bases. This CDR3 comprises 17 residues. CDR3 sequence: CATSEPGQGRLNDGYTF. As DNA, the CDR3 is TGTGCCACCAGTGAGCCGGGACAGGGGAGGCTTAATGATGGCTACACCTTC.

V gene TRBV10-3 combines with J gene TRBJ2-7; 9 bases agree with TRBD2. The CDR3 has 14 residues. Germline CDR1 and CDR2: ENHRY and SYGVKD. V was pared by 7 bases and J by 2 bases, with 6 bases of the junction left unmatched. The CDR3 nucleotides read TGTGCCATCACTGGGACTAGCAGGGCCTACGAGCAGTACTTC. Protein: CAITGTSRAYEQYF.

The chain combines TRBV25-1 with TRBJ1-1, with D unclear. The CDR3 has 14 amino acids. Per germline, CDR1 MGHDK and CDR2 SYGVNS. The V gene lost 6 bases and the J gene lost 1 base, with 12 bases spanning the gap. The CDR3 coding sequence is TGTGCCAGCAGCCATTTCGACCGGAACACTGAAGCTTTCTTT. Translated, it gives CASSHFDRNTEAFF.